Sequencing of this T cell receptor (beta chain) was carried out in a study of blood T cell repertoires in COVID-19. Enrolled during active infection, Seattle patients were then followed longitudinally. Measured with immunoSEQ multiplex PCR; TCRdb has only the in-frame clones, and not every one. The sample lists roughly 250,000 clones; around 85% were seen once. CDR3 length: 14 amino acids. Germline loops: CDR1 SGHVS, CDR2 FQNEAQ. The V end lost 5 bases, the J end lost 5 bases, and 15 bases lay between the germline ends. The origin of this receptor is a woman aged 30 to 39 with COVID-19, enrolled during active disease. The chain joins TRBV7-8 to TRBJ1-2; no clear D gene. Sequencing was carried out using peripheral blood. This chain's CDR3 is CASSPGFILYGYTF. For the CDR3, the DNA is TGTGCCAGCAGCCCCGGGTTTATTCTATATGGCTACACCTTC.